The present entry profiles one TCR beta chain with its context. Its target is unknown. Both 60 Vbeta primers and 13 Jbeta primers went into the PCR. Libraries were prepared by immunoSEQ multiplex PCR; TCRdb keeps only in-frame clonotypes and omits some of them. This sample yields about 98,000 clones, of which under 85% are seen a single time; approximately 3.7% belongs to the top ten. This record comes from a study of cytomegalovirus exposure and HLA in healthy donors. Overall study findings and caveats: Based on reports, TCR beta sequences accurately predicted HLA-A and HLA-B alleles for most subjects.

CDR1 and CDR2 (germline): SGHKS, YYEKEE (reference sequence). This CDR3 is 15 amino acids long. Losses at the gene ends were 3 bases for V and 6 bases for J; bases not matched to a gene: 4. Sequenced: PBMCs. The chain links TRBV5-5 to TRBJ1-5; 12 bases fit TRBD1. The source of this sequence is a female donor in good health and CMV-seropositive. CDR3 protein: CASSSGTGGFQPQHF. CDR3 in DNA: TGTGCCAGCAGCTCCGGGACAGGGGGCTTTCAGCCCCAGCATTTT.